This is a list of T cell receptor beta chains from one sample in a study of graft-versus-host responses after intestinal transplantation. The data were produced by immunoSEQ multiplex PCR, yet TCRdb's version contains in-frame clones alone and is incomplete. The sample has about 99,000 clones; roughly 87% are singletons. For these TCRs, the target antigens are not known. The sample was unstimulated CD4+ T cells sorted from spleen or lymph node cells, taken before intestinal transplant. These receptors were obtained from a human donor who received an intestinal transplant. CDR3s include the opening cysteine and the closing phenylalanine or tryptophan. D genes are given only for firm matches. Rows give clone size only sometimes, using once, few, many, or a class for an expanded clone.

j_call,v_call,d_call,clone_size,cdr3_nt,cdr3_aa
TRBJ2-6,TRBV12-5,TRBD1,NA,TGTGCTAGTGGTTTGGAAACAGGGGCTGGGGCCAACGTCCTGACTTTC,CASGLETGAGANVLTF
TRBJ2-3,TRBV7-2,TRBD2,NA,TGTGCCAGCAGGCTCGGCCGACTAGCTGAAAACTCGGAGTATTTT,CASRLGRLAENSEYF
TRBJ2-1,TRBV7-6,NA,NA,TGTGCCAGCAGCCGAAACAATGAGCAGTTCTTC,CASSRNNEQFF
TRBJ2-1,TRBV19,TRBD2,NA,TGTGCCAGTAGTACTGAGTCGCGGGGGGCCATATACAATGAGCAGTTCTTC,CASSTESRGAIYNEQFF
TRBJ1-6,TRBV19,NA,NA,TGTGCGGAGGCGGGGAATTCACCCCTCCACTTT,CAEAGNSPLHF
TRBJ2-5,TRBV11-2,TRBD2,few,TGTGCCAGCAGCCCTTCGGGGGGTCCGGGAGAGACCCAGTACTTC,CASSPSGGPGETQYF
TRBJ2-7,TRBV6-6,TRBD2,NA,TGTGCCAGCAGTCGAAGCGGGGACCCCTACGAGCAGTACTTC,CASSRSGDPYEQYF
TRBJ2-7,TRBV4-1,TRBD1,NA,TGCGCCAGCAGCCCCACCGCCGGGACAGCCGATTACGAGCAGTACTTC,CASSPTAGTADYEQYF
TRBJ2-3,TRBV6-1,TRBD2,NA,TGTGCCAGCAGTCAGAGCGGGAGGCCCCCAGATACGCAGTATTTT,CASSQSGRPPDTQYF
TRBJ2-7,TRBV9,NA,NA,TGTGCCAGCAGCCCCGGCACCTCCTACGAGCAGTACTTC,CASSPGTSYEQYF
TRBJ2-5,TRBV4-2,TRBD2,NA,TGTGCCAGCAGCCAAGATCCTACTAGCGGTGGAGAGACCCAGTACTTC,CASSQDPTSGGETQYF
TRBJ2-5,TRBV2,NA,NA,TGTGCCAGCAGTCCCCGGACTGGAGGAGAGACCCAGTACTTC,CASSPRTGGETQYF
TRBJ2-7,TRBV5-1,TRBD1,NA,TGCGCCAGCAGCCCGACCATCCGGGACAGACCCTACGAGCAGTACTTC,CASSPTIRDRPYEQYF
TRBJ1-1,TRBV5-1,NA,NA,TGCGCCAGCAGCTTGGAGGTCAGAGAGAACACTGAAGCTTTCTTT,CASSLEVRENTEAFF
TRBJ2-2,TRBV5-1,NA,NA,TGCGCCAGCGGCAGTCAGAACACCGGGGAGCTGTTTTTT,CASGSQNTGELFF
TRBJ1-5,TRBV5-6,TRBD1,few,TGTGCCAGCAGCTTGACAGGGGGCAATCAGCCCCAGCATTTT,CASSLTGGNQPQHF
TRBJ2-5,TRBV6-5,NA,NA,TGTGCCAGCAGTTACATTGGAGAGACCCAGTACTTC,CASSYIGETQYF
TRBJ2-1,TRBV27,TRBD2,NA,TGTGCCAGCAGTCCCTCGCTAGCGGGATACAATGAGCAGTTCTTC,CASSPSLAGYNEQFF
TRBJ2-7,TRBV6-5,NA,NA,TGTGCCAGCAGTGTAGGCGTGGAGCAGTACTTC,CASSVGVEQYF
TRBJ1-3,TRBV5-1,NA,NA,TGCGCCAGCAGCTTGCCCCAGGGAAACGGAAACACCATATATTTT,CASSLPQGNGNTIYF
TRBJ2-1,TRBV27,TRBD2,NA,TGTGCCAGCAGTTTAAGTAGCGGGAGGCCGATACAACACAATGAGCAGTTCTTC,CASSLSSGRPIQHNEQFF
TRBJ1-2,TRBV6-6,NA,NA,TGTGCCAGCAGTTACTCGTTCTCAGGGAACACCTTC,CASSYSFSGNTF
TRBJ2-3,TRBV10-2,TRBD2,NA,TGCGCCAGCAGTGAGTCGACTGGACTAGCGGGGGGGCTATTTGCCACAGATACGCAGTATTTT,CASSESTGLAGGLFATDTQYF
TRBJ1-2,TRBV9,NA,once,TGTGCCAGCAGCGTCACCGGGATTATACAAGGCTATGGCTACACCTTC,CASSVTGIIQGYGYTF
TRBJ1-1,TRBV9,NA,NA,TGTGCCAGCAGCGTGGGACCCGACAGGAGGACCACTGAAGCTTTCTTT,CASSVGPDRRTTEAFF
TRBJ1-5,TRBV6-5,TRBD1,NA,TGTGCCAGCACGCCAACGGGACAGGGGAATCAGCCCCAGCATTTT,CASTPTGQGNQPQHF
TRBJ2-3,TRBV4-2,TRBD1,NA,TGTGCCAGCAGCCAAGGACAGGGCCCCACAGATACGCAGTATTTT,CASSQGQGPTDTQYF
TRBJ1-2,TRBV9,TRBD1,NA,TGTGCCAGCAACCCCTCGGATACAGGGGACTATGGCTACACCTTC,CASNPSDTGDYGYTF
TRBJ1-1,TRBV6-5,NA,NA,TGTGCCAGCAGTGACCCGTTGGGCACTGAAGCTTTCTTT,CASSDPLGTEAFF
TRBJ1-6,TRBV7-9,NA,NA,TGTGCCAGCAGCTTAGGGGGCTTGAATTCACCCCTCCACTTT,CASSLGGLNSPLHF
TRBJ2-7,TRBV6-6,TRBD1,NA,TGTGCCAGCAGTTACTCTACCGGGACAGCCTACGAGCAGTACTTC,CASSYSTGTAYEQYF
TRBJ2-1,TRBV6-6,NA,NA,TGTGCCAGCAGTTACGCAGGCACGGAGAGTGAGCAGTTCTTC,CASSYAGTESEQFF
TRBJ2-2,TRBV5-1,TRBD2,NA,TGCGCCAGCAGCTTAGAACTAGCGTACACCGGGGAGCTGTTTTTT,CASSLELAYTGELFF
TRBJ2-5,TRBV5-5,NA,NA,TGTGCCAGCAGCCCCCTCGCGGGATTGGGGGAGACCCAGTACTTC,CASSPLAGLGETQYF
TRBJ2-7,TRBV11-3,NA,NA,TGTGCCAGCAGCTTTGACGAGGGGGACAGTAAGATCCGGGAGAAGTACGAGCAGTACTTC,CASSFDEGDSKIREKYEQYF
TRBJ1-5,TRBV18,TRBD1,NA,TGTGCCAGCTCACTTACGGGACAGACCCCATCGCCCCAGCATTTT,CASSLTGQTPSPQHF
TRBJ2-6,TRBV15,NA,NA,TGTGCCACCAGCACCCGATGGACAGACGCTGGGGCCAACGTCCTGACTTTC,CATSTRWTDAGANVLTF
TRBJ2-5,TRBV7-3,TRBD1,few,TGTGCCAGCAGCTTCGACAGGGAGGAGACCCAGTACTTC,CASSFDREETQYF
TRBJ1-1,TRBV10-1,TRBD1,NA,TGCGCCAGCAGCGACGGGACAGGTGGACACACTGAAGCTTTCTTT,CASSDGTGGHTEAFF
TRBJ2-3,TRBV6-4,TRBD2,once,TGTGCCAGCAGCCCTATAGCGGGAGGAACGCAGTATTTT,CASSPIAGGTQYF
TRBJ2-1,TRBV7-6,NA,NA,TGTGCCAGCAGCTTAAGGTCTAGCGCCCGCAGTGAGCAGTTCTTC,CASSLRSSARSEQFF
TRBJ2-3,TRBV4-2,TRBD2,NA,TGTGCCAGCAGCCGAACGAGGCGCCTAGCGGACTACCGTGGCACAGATACGCAGTATTTT,CASSRTRRLADYRGTDTQYF
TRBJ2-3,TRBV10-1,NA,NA,TGCGCCAGCAGTGAGCCCGGGAGCACAGATACGCAGTATTTT,CASSEPGSTDTQYF